These 25 T cell receptor beta chains were sequenced from one sample in a study of blood T cells in healthy people across ages. Then a second PCR, running roughly 7 to 12 cycles, was carried out with a sample-barcoded 5' primer and a J-beta primer mix. TCRdb passed the 5' RACE reads through MiXCR, listing each CDR3 protein once. Of hundreds of thousands of distinct CDR3 sequences listed, around 48% were seen once; the top ten hold over 10%. Sequenced input: blood. The receptors come from a man aged 25-40 years in good health.

The chain has TRBV21-1 and TRBJ2-3; the tabulated D call, TRBD2, remains unverified against the DNA. TRBV21-1 is a listed pseudogene. This CDR3 spans 16 amino acids. CDR3 in amino acids: CASNLFGRGRTDTQYF. For the CDR3, the DNA is TGTGCCAGCAACCTGTTCGGGAGGGGAAGGACAGATACGCAGTATTTT.

This chain uses TRBV3-1 with TRBJ1-2; no definite D call. The V end was cut by 0 bases, the J end by 7 bases, with 3 bases between. This CDR3 region has 11 residues. Germline V gene lookup returns CDR1 LGHDT and CDR2 YNNKEL (reference sequence). Here the CDR3 reads CASSQEAGYTF. The CDR3, as DNA: TGTGCCAGCAGCCAAGAAGCTGGCTACACCTTC. Together with reference TRBV3-1 and TRBJ1-2, the CDR3 gives the full variable domain: DTAVSQTPKYLVTQMGNDKSIKCEQNLGHDTMYWYKQDSKKFLKIMFSYNNKELIINETVPNRFSPKSPDKAHLNLHINSLELGDSAVYFCASSQEAGYTFGSGTRLTVV.

This chain joins TRBV29-1 and TRBJ2-2; TRBD2 might be the D (5 bases). This CDR3 contains 13 residues. CDR1 SQVTM and CDR2 ANQGSEA come from the germline V gene. The CDR3 reads CNFSGANTGELFF. The CDR3 DNA reads TGCAACTTCAGCGGAGCGAACACCGGGGAGCTGTTTTTT.

This clonotype was found a few times. This chain joins TRBV6-6 and TRBJ1-1, with 8 bases lining up with TRBD1. The CDR3 extends over 14 amino acids. V was clipped by 6 bases and J by 7 bases; unmatched bases: 10. CDR1 is MNHNY and CDR2 is SVGAGI in the germline V gene (reference sequence). The CDR3 nucleotides read TGTGCCAGCAGCCGATCGACAGGGGCCGATGAAGCTTTCTTT. Translated: CASSRSTGADEAFF.

V gene TRBV14 combines with J gene TRBJ2-1; possibly TRBD1 or TRBD2 for D (5 bases each). TRBJ2-7 matches the DNA end more closely, so the J call is doubtful. Germline CDR1 SGHDN, CDR2 FVKESK. The CDR3 has 17 amino acids. In DNA form, the CDR3 reads TGTGCCAGCAGCCAAGACGTCGGGACGCATTCCTACAATGAGCAGTACTTC. Translation: CASSQDVGTHSYNEQYF.

The V and J genes are TRBV30 and TRBJ1-1, with D possibly matching TRBD1 (5 bases). This CDR3 spans 14 amino acids. Germline values: CDR1 GTSNPN, CDR2 SVGIG (reference sequence). Trimming shortened V by 3 bases and J by 0 bases, and 11 bases separated the two germline ends. The CDR3 sequence is CAWRTGTVNTEAFF. CDR3 DNA: TGTGCCTGGAGGACGGGGACGGTGAACACTGAAGCTTTCTTT.

This clonotype was seen only a few times. This sequence joins TRBV7-2 and TRBJ1-1, with no clear D. The CDR3 is 15 amino acids. Between the trimmed V and J ends, which lost 1 base and 5 bases, there was a span of 14 bases. Germline CDR1 SGHTA, CDR2 FQGNSA. CDR3 region: CASSLGLSGSTEAFF. The CDR3 DNA is TGTGCCAGCAGCTTAGGTCTTTCGGGGTCTACTGAAGCTTTCTTT.

The V and J genes are TRBV7-8 and TRBJ2-3; tentative D call: TRBD2 (6 bases). This CDR3 region has 12 residues. The germline V gene has CDR1 SGHVS and CDR2 FQNEAQ. Trimming left V 8 bases short and J 5 bases short, with 11 bases between. In DNA, the CDR3 is TGTGCCAGCCTGGCCGGGGGAGATACGCAGTATTTT. It yields the protein CASLAGGDTQYF.

This clonotype was observed at least ten times. The chain is built from TRBV7-2 and TRBJ1-2; D is perhaps TRBD1 (6 bases). Germline V lookup: CDR1 SGHTA, CDR2 FQGNSA. The V gene lost 6 bases and the J gene lost 8 bases, with 13 bases spanning the gap. The CDR3 covers 12 residues. In DNA, the CDR3 is TGTGCCAGCAGTTCACAGGGATACGGCTACACCTTC. It codes for CASSSQGYGYTF.

V and J are TRBV12-3 or TRBV12-4 and TRBJ2-1; maybe TRBD2 (6 bases). CDR3 length: 13 amino acids. Trimming took off 6 bases at V and 6 bases at J, with 12 bases between the two ends. The CDR3 DNA reads TGTGCCAGCAGACTAGCTGCGGGCAATGAGCAGTTCTTC. Amino acid sequence: CASRLAAGNEQFF.

This clonotype appeared a few times. V usage is TRBV7-6 and J usage is TRBJ2-7; possibly TRBD1 for D (5 bases). The CDR3 length is 15 residues. V was trimmed by 2 bases and J by 6 bases, leaving 17 bases between them. The V gene's germline CDR1 is SGHVS and CDR2 FNYEAQ. The CDR3 protein is CASSLQGWGLGEQYF. CDR3 bases: TGTGCCAGCAGCTTACAGGGATGGGGTCTGGGCGAGCAGTACTTC.

The chain combines TRBV2 with TRBJ2-6, with D perhaps TRBD1 (5 bases). There are 15 residues in the CDR3. Trimming left V 1 base short and J 2 bases short, with 6 bases between. The V gene's germline CDR1 is SNHLY and CDR2 FYNNEI. The CDR3 sequence is CASSEGRAGANVLTF. Written as DNA, the CDR3 is TGTGCCAGCAGTGAAGGCAGGGCTGGGGCCAACGTCCTGACTTTC.

The chain joins TRBV6-5 to TRBJ2-6; 9 bases are shared with TRBD1. The CDR3 contains 16 residues. V lost 4 bases to trimming and J lost 4 bases; unmatched junction nucleotides: 5. CDR1 is MNHEY, CDR2 SVGAGI, per germline. Here the CDR3 DNA reads TGTGCCAGCAGTTTTGGACAGGGGCAAGGGGCCAACGTCCTGACTTTC. It codes for CASSFGQGQGANVLTF.

The chain combines TRBV15 with TRBJ2-1, with 12 bases aligning to TRBD2. Germline V gives CDR1 LNHNV, CDR2 YYDKDF (reference sequence). CDR3 size: 20 residues. The J segment lost 4 bases and the V segment lost 4 bases, leaving 17 bases of the junction unmatched. The CDR3 spells CATSTIPIPGLAGWYNEQFF. CDR3 sequence (DNA): TGTGCCACCAGCACCATACCTATTCCGGGACTAGCGGGTTGGTACAATGAGCAGTTCTTC. The variable domain in full, completed from reference TRBV15 and TRBJ2-1, reads DAMVIQNPRYQVTQFGKPVTLSCSQTLNHNVMYWYQQKSSQAPKLLFHYYDKDFNNEADTPDNFQSRRPNTSFCFLDIRSPGLGDTAMYLCATSTIPIPGLAGWYNEQFFGPGTRLTVL.

This clonotype was counted a few times. V usage is TRBV5-6 and J usage is TRBJ1-6; 9 bases are a match to TRBD1. CDR3 length equals 16 residues. Germline V CDR1 and CDR2: SGHDT, YYEEEE. V was clipped by 4 bases and J by 7 bases; unmatched bases: 9. The CDR3 here is CASSTRTGVRNSPLHF. The CDR3 nucleotides read TGTGCCAGCAGCACGCGGACAGGGGTACGCAATTCACCCCTCCACTTT.

The chain's CDR3 is CASSATGSPLHF. The DNA for the CDR3 is TGTGCCAGCAGTGCGACGGGTTCACCCCTCCACTTT. The rearrangement links TRBV7-9 to TRBJ1-6, with D unclear. The V and J ends lost 6 bases and 9 bases respectively, with 9 bases between them. Germline V lookup: CDR1 SEHNR, CDR2 FQNEAQ (reference sequence). This CDR3 is built from 12 residues. The full variable domain, with the rest looked up from reference TRBV7-9 and TRBJ1-6, is DTGVSQNPRHKITKRGQNVTFRCDPISEHNRLYWYRQTLGQGPEFLTYFQNEAQLEKSRLLSDRFSAERPKGSFSTLEIQRTEQGDSAMYLCASSATGSPLHFGNGTRLTVT.

In its sample, this clonotype was seen a few times. The rearrangement joins TRBV2 to TRBJ2-3, with D perhaps TRBD1 or TRBD2 (5 bases each). Germline-derived CDR1 and CDR2 are SNHLY and FYNNEI. Trimming cost V 7 bases and J 3 bases, with 17 bases left between them. The length of the CDR3 is 15 residues. The CDR3 sequence is CASMGVTGRTDTQYF. The DNA of the CDR3 is TGTGCCAGCATGGGGGTAACCGGTAGGACAGATACGCAGTATTTT. Complete variable domain (other parts from reference TRBV2 and TRBJ2-3): EPEVTQTPSHQVTQMGQEVILRCVPISNHLYFYWYRQILGQKVEFLVSFYNNEISEKSEIFDDQFSVERPDGSNFTLKIRSTKLEDSAMYFCASMGVTGRTDTQYFGPGTRLTVL.

This sequence joins TRBV9 and TRBJ1-5; 9 bases fit TRBD1. Germline V gene lookup returns CDR1 SGDLS and CDR2 YYNGEE. V lost 3 bases and J lost 5; bases outside the gene matches: 6. This CDR3 has 15 residues. CDR3 DNA: TGTGCCAGCAGCGCCCTACAGGGGGCGGATCAGCCCCAGCATTTT. Its protein is CASSALQGADQPQHF.

The chain carries TRBV28 and TRBJ1-5; perhaps TRBD1 as D (5 bases). Germline V gene sequence: CDR1 MDHEN, CDR2 SYDVKM. The V gene lost 7 bases and the J gene lost 3 bases, with 16 bases spanning the gap. The length of the CDR3 is 15 residues. The CDR3 is CASTSAARDNQPQHF. CDR3 bases: TGTGCCAGCACCTCTGCAGCCAGGGACAATCAGCCCCAGCATTTT.

The J gene is TRBJ1-1, the V gene TRBV7-8; D is undetermined. Trimming removed 3 bases at V and 5 bases at J, with 10 bases between. The CDR3 extends over 13 amino acids. Germline V gene data show CDR1 as SGHVS and CDR2 as FQNEAQ. CDR3 loop: CASSFMERTEAFF. The CDR3, as DNA: TGTGCCAGCAGCTTCATGGAGCGTACTGAAGCTTTCTTT.

CDR3 nucleotide sequence: TGCAGTGCTAGGGCACTCTGGAACACCGGGGAGCTGTTTTTT. Its protein product is CSARALWNTGELFF. The chain couples TRBV20-1 to TRBJ2-2; D gene ambiguous. Trimming shortened V by 3 bases and J by 1 base, and 9 bases separated the two germline ends. The CDR3 has 14 amino acids. Germline V gene sequence: CDR1 DFQATT, CDR2 SNEGSKA (reference sequence).

The CDR3 protein is CSVAGDGNSGNTIYF. CDR3 sequence (DNA): TGCAGCGTTGCGGGGGACGGAAACTCTGGAAACACCATATATTTT. The chain uses TRBV29-1 and TRBJ1-3; D is possibly TRBD1 (5 bases). V was trimmed by 4 bases and J by 0 bases, leaving 13 bases between them. Germline CDR1 reads SQVTM; CDR2 reads ANQGSEA. This CDR3 is 15 amino acids long. Full variable domain (missing parts from reference TRBV29-1 and TRBJ1-3): SAVISQKPSRDICQRGTSLTIQCQVDSQVTMMFWYRQQPGQSLTLIATANQGSEATYESGFVIDKFPISRPNLTFSTLTVSNMSPEDSSIYLCSVAGDGNSGNTIYFGEGSWLTVV.

This rearrangement joins TRBV6-2 or TRBV6-3 to TRBJ2-7, with unresolved D. This CDR3 region has 15 residues. Per the germline V gene, CDR1 is MNHEY and CDR2 is SVGEGT. V lost 7 bases and J 0 bases, leaving 16 bases between the germline ends. CDR3 in amino acids: CASNSPRSSSYEQYF. In nucleotides, the CDR3 is TGTGCCAGCAATTCCCCGCGCAGCTCCTCCTACGAGCAGTACTTC.

The chain uses TRBV7-9 and TRBJ1-6; perhaps TRBD1 as D (6 bases). V shed 1 base and J shed 8 bases, with 9 bases lying between them. The CDR3 length is 14 residues. From germline, CDR1 is SEHNR and CDR2 FQNEAQ (reference sequence). CDR3 nucleotide sequence: TGTGCCAGCAGCTTAGAGGACAGCGATTCACCCCTCCACTTT. Protein product: CASSLEDSDSPLHF.

This clonotype was seen more than once but under ten times. The rearrangement joins TRBV6-2 or TRBV6-3 to TRBJ2-1, with TRBD2 matching 12 bases. Looked up from germline, CDR1 is MNHEY and CDR2 is SVGEGT. V lost 4 bases, J lost 5 bases, and 12 bases stayed unmatched. This CDR3 comprises 18 residues. CDR3 DNA: TGTGCCAGCAGTTCCCGACCCTCTAGCGGGGGGGAAAACAATGAGCAGTTCTTC. Its protein product is CASSSRPSSGGENNEQFF.